The subject of this entry is one T cell receptor (beta chain). As yet, its antigen is unknown. RNA in amounts of 0.5 to 1 ug was reverse transcribed with random hexamers. TCRdb reanalysed the immunoSEQ multiplex PCR reads using MiXCR and keeps one entry per CDR3 protein. Here the sample spans 400,000 or so distinct CDR3 sequences, 85% being singletons. The T cells that were sequenced for TCR beta were CD8+ and CD4+ cells from blood. The data were obtained in a study of CD8 T cells in Susac syndrome. Study outcomes and limitations: Regarding the TCR sequencing and HLA analysis, the study admitted that a relatively small number of individuals were involved.

With 1 base clipped from V and 3 bases from J, the junction kept 8 bases outside the gene matches. The CDR3 consists of 16 residues. The germline CDR1 and CDR2 sequences are LNHDA and SQIVND (reference sequence). This chain links TRBV19 with TRBJ2-5; TRBD2 matches at 7 bases. Sequenced: CD8+ T cells from PBMCs. The TCR sequence derives from a human donor with multiple sclerosis. The CDR3 reads CASSIGWSSGEETQYF. DNA for the CDR3: TGTGCCAGTAGTATAGGCTGGTCTAGCGGAGAAGAGACCCAGTACTTC. Complete variable domain (other parts from reference TRBV19 and TRBJ2-5): DGGITQSPKYLFRKEGQNVTLSCEQNLNHDAMYWYRQDPGQGLRLIYYSQIVNDFQKGDIAEGYSVSREKKESFPLTVTSAQKNPTAFYLCASSIGWSSGEETQYFGPGTRLLVL.